Below are 18 T cell receptor beta chains sequenced from a single sample in a study of T cells in Graves' hyperthyroidism and ophthalmopathy. RNA transcripts gave rise to amplified TCR beta CDR3 regions. During a first-round RT-PCR of the TCR CDR3, the HTBI primer set was used. Via MiXCR, TCRdb re-called the multiplex PCR reads, giving one row per CDR3 protein. The profile shows roughly 640,000 distinct CDR3 sequences, 15% to 20% of them singletons. The sample taken for sequencing was blood. The receptors come from a middle-aged woman with Graves' ophthalmopathy.

This clonotype has just a few counts. The chain is built from TRBV12-3 or TRBV12-4 and TRBJ2-7, with a weak D call TRBD1 (6 bases). CDR3 length: 13 residues. V gave up 6 bases and J gave up 3 bases, with 12 bases separating them. The CDR3 region is CASRQGFYYEQYF. The CDR3, as DNA: TGTGCCAGCAGACAGGGTTTTTACTACGAGCAGTACTTC.

This clonotype appeared many times. The chain carries TRBV6-1 and TRBJ1-2; tentatively, D is TRBD1 (5 bases). This CDR3 contains 15 residues. The V gene lost 1 base and the J gene lost 2 bases, with 11 bases spanning the gap. Germline V lookup: CDR1 MNHNS, CDR2 SASEGT. CDR3 sequence reads: CASSEGGRTNYGYTF. The CDR3 DNA is TGTGCCAGCAGTGAAGGGGGACGGACCAACTATGGCTACACCTTC.

The chain employs TRBV12-3 or TRBV12-4 and TRBJ1-3; D not resolved. This CDR3 region has 11 residues. Trimming pared 4 bases from V and 5 bases from J, leaving 3 bases between. CDR3 coding DNA: TGTGCCAGCAGTTCCCGAAACACCATATATTTT. Translated, it gives CASSSRNTIYF.

This clonotype came up many times. J is TRBJ2-1 and V is TRBV5-1, with TRBD2 identical over 10 bases. The junction had 9 bases not matched to a gene; V was cut back by 2 bases and J by 10 bases. This CDR3 spans 15 amino acids. The germline V gene encodes CDR1 SGHRS and CDR2 YFSETQ. The chain's CDR3 is CASSFGASGRSEQFF. CDR3 DNA sequence: TGCGCCAGCAGCTTCGGGGCTAGCGGGAGAAGCGAGCAGTTCTTC.

There are many counts of this clonotype. V usage is TRBV12-3 or TRBV12-4 and J usage is TRBJ2-7; 12 positions match TRBD2. The CDR3 spans 16 residues. The trim removed 0 bases at V and 3 bases at J, leaving 3 bases unmatched. CDR3 DNA sequence: TGTGCCAGCAGTTTAGCTTCGGGACTAGCGGGCTACGAGCAGTACTTC. Translated: CASSLASGLAGYEQYF.

In this sample, this clonotype turned up a few times. This CDR3 is missing its conserved last phenylalanine or tryptophan, likely due to a read error. The chain recombines TRBV6-1 with TRBJ1-1; D is undetermined. Trimming stripped 8 bases from V and 2 bases from J, with 9 bases between. Per the germline V gene, CDR1 is MNHNS and CDR2 is SASEGT. This CDR3 region has 12 residues. CDR3 sequence: CASLRDNTEAFL. CDR3 DNA sequence: TGTGCCAGCTTACGTGATAACACTGAAGCTTTCCTT.

This chain links TRBV15 with TRBJ2-7, with D hard to call. Germline V gives CDR1 LNHNV, CDR2 YYDKDF (reference sequence). V was cut by 0 bases and J by 6 bases, with 6 bases left in between. The CDR3 has 12 residues. The CDR3 region has the DNA TGTGCCACCAGCAGAGATATTCGCGAGCAGTACTTC. Amino acids: CATSRDIREQYF.

With respect to this clonotype: A much larger clonotype is one base distant, so this may be a read error. V usage is TRBV5-1 and J usage is TRBJ2-2; unclear D gene. The CDR3 is made up of 16 amino acids. The germline V gene encodes CDR1 SGHRS and CDR2 YFSETQ. Deletions cut 4 bases from V and 4 bases from J, with 17 bases between. The CDR3 protein is CASSPTEGWGTGELFF. CDR3 sequence (DNA): TGCGCCAGCAGCCCCACCGAAGGGTGGGGCACCGGGGAGCTGTTTTTT.

This clonotype was seen at least ten times. The J gene is TRBJ2-1, the V gene TRBV5-1; no definite D call. This CDR3 region has 13 residues. Trimming took 7 bases from V and 9 from J, leaving 17 bases between them. CDR1 and CDR2 from the germline V gene are SGHRS and YFSETQ. The CDR3: CASSSREFVEQFF. Written as DNA, the CDR3 is TGCGCCAGCTCGAGCCGAGAGTTTGTTGAGCAGTTCTTC.

The chain employs TRBV19 and TRBJ1-2; D is possibly TRBD1 (6 bases). The CDR3 is 15 residues long. V was cut by 5 bases and J by 4 bases, with 17 bases left in between. CDR1 LNHDA and CDR2 SQIVND come from the germline V gene (reference sequence). The CDR3 here is CASSLTGRGTYGYTF. Here the CDR3 DNA reads TGTGCCAGTAGTCTTACAGGGCGAGGAACCTATGGCTACACCTTC.

This clonotype appeared many times. V usage is TRBV20-1 and J usage is TRBJ1-6, with 7 nucleotides matching TRBD1. The CDR3 loop spans 14 amino acids. V was pared by 4 bases and J by 5 bases, with 5 bases of the junction left unmatched. The germline CDR1 and CDR2 sequences are DFQATT and SNEGSKA (reference sequence). CDR3: CSATSGTDNSPLHF. CDR3 in DNA: TGCAGTGCTACCTCCGGGACAGATAATTCACCCCTCCACTTT.

V is TRBV7-2 and J is TRBJ2-3; 11 bases line up with TRBD2. The V gene end was trimmed by 2 bases and the J gene end by 4 bases; junction bases not matched to a gene: 11. CDR1 is SGHTA, CDR2 FQGNSA, per germline. This CDR3 spans 18 amino acids. CDR3: CASSLSSGGTRESDTQYF. In DNA form, the CDR3 reads TGTGCCAGCAGCTTATCTAGCGGGGGGACTCGGGAGTCAGATACGCAGTATTTT.

In its sample, this clonotype was seen many times. The V gene is TRBV2, the J gene TRBJ2-2, with unresolved D. Germline V lookup: CDR1 SNHLY, CDR2 FYNNEI. The CDR3 covers 13 residues. Trimming stripped 6 bases from V and 7 bases from J, with 12 bases between. The CDR3 nucleotides read TGTGCCAGCAGCAGTTCCAGAGGCGGGGAGCTGTTTTTT. Translating gives CASSSSRGGELFF. The full variable domain, its missing parts supplied by reference TRBV2 and TRBJ2-2, is EPEVTQTPSHQVTQMGQEVILRCVPISNHLYFYWYRQILGQKVEFLVSFYNNEISEKSEIFDDQFSVERPDGSNFTLKIRSTKLEDSAMYFCASSSSRGGELFFGEGSRLTVL.

V gene TRBV24-1 combines with J gene TRBJ2-1; D call uncertain. Trimming cost V 3 bases and J 2 bases, with 13 bases left between them. Germline assignment: CDR1 KGHDR and CDR2 SFDVKD. The CDR3 has 16 amino acids. CDR3 in amino acids: CATSDPRPPPYNEQFF. The CDR3 DNA follows: TGTGCCACCAGTGATCCACGACCCCCCCCCTACAATGAGCAGTTCTTC.

This clonotype was picked up many times. This sequence joins TRBV9 and TRBJ1-5; no clear D gene. The CDR3 length is 14 residues. The germline V and J ends were trimmed by 0 bases and 0 bases, with 4 bases remaining between them. Germline CDR1 reads SGDLS; CDR2 reads YYNGEE. This chain's CDR3 is CASSVDSSNQPQHF. Written as DNA, the CDR3 is TGTGCCAGCAGCGTAGATAGTAGCAATCAGCCCCAGCATTTT. Full variable domain (outside the CDR3, taken from reference TRBV9 and TRBJ1-5): DSGVTQTPKHLITATGQRVTLRCSPRSGDLSVYWYQQSLDQGLQFLIQYYNGEERAKGNILERFSAQQFPDLHSELNLSSLELGDSALYFCASSVDSSNQPQHFGDGTRLSIL.

This clonotype showed up many times. The chain is built from TRBV20-1 and TRBJ2-1; 11 bases are shared with TRBD2. This CDR3 comprises 16 residues. V trimming: 0 bases; J trimming: 3 bases; junction bases outside the gene matches: 4. The germline CDR1 and CDR2 sequences are DFQATT and SNEGSKA (reference sequence). CDR3 nucleotides: TGCAGTGCTAGAGATCGGGGGACTAGCGGCTACAATGAGCAGTTCTTC. Protein product: CSARDRGTSGYNEQFF.

The table lists this clonotype with many counts. This chain joins TRBV7-2 and TRBJ2-1, with D possibly matching TRBD1 (5 bases). In germline, CDR1 is SGHTA, CDR2 FQGNSA. CDR3 length: 12 amino acids. V lost 2 bases and J lost 8, with 7 bases in between. This CDR3 is CASSLLQDEQFF. CDR3 sequence (DNA): TGTGCCAGCAGCTTATTACAGGATGAGCAGTTCTTC.

This clonotype was recorded a few times. The chain combines TRBV30 with TRBJ1-5, with D unresolved. With 2 bases removed from V and 1 base from J, the gap between germline ends came to 9 bases. CDR1 and CDR2 (germline): GTSNPN, SVGIG (reference sequence). This CDR3 comprises 14 residues. The CDR3 spells CAWSRRVSNQPQHF. The CDR3 region has the DNA TGTGCCTGGAGTCGTCGGGTCAGCAATCAGCCCCAGCATTTT.